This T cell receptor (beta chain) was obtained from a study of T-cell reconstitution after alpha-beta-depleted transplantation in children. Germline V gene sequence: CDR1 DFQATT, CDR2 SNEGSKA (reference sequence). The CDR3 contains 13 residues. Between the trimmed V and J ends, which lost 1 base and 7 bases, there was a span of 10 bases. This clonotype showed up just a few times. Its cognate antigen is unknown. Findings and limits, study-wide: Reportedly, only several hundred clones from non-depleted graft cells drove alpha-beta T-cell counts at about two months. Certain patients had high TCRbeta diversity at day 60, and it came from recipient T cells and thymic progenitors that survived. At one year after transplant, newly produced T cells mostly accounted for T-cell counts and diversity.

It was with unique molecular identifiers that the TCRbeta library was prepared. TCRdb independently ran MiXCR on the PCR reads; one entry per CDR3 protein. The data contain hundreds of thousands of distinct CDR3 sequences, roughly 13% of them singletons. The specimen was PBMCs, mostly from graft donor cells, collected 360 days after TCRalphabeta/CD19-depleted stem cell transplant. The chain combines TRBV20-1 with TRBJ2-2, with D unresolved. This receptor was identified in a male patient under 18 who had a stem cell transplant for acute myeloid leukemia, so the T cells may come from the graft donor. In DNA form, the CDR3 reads TGCAGTGCTAGAGCGGTAGGGTTCGGGGAGCTGTTTTTT. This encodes CSARAVGFGELFF.